A selection of T cell receptor beta chains follows, all from one sample in a study of shared clonotypes between healthy human individuals. The table came from immunoSEQ multiplex PCR; TCRdb's copy has only in-frame clones and leaves some out. This sample carries 560,000 or so clones, 90% to 97% of them seen once, and the ten largest clones take approximately 0.1%. The sample taken for sequencing was naive CD8+ T cells sorted from blood. The receptors derive from a woman in her twenties or thirties in good health. The CDR3 runs from the conserved cysteine through the conserved F or W. The D gene is left open where the match is weak. Size is stated for part of the rows, as once, few or many counts, or as a class when the clone is expanded.

d_gene: .; len: 13; j_gene: TRBJ2-7; v_gene: TRBV7-9; abundance: .; CDR3aa: CASSLGGRTEEYF; CDR3nt: TGTGCCAGCAGCTTAGGTGGACGTACGGAGGAGTACTTC
d_gene: .; len: 13; j_gene: TRBJ2-4; v_gene: TRBV27; abundance: .; CDR3aa: CASSYPDRNIQYF; CDR3nt: TGTGCCAGCAGTTACCCGGACAGAAACATTCAGTACTTC
d_gene: .; len: 16; j_gene: TRBJ2-7; v_gene: TRBV11-2; abundance: once; CDR3aa: CASSLGSAGQPREQYF; CDR3nt: TGTGCCAGCAGCTTAGGGTCTGCGGGGCAACCCAGAGAGCAGTACTTC
d_gene: TRBD1; len: 13; j_gene: TRBJ2-7; v_gene: TRBV27; abundance: few; CDR3aa: CASNGQGTYEQYF; CDR3nt: TGTGCCAGCAACGGACAGGGCACCTACGAGCAGTACTTC
d_gene: TRBD2; len: 16; j_gene: TRBJ2-1; v_gene: TRBV2; abundance: .; CDR3aa: CARIRTSGSGVNEQFF; CDR3nt: TGTGCCAGGATTCGGACTAGCGGGAGTGGAGTAAATGAGCAGTTCTTC
d_gene: TRBD2; len: 15; j_gene: TRBJ2-7; v_gene: TRBV11-2; abundance: .; CDR3aa: CASSLDRGSWYEQYF; CDR3nt: TGTGCCAGCAGCTTAGATCGCGGGAGTTGGTACGAGCAGTACTTC
d_gene: .; len: 15; j_gene: TRBJ2-7; v_gene: TRBV28; abundance: .; CDR3aa: CASRRLTTGSYEQYF; CDR3nt: TGTGCCAGCCGACGCCTAACTACAGGGTCCTACGAGCAGTACTTC
d_gene: .; len: 12; j_gene: TRBJ2-7; v_gene: TRBV2; abundance: .; CDR3aa: CASRPQTYEQYF; CDR3nt: TGTGCCAGCAGGCCTCAAACCTACGAGCAGTACTTC
d_gene: .; len: 12; j_gene: TRBJ1-5; v_gene: TRBV2; abundance: .; CDR3aa: CASSELYQPQHF; CDR3nt: TGTGCCAGCAGTGAGCTATATCAGCCCCAGCATTTT
d_gene: .; len: 15; j_gene: TRBJ2-1; v_gene: TRBV5-1; abundance: .; CDR3aa: CASSLGLRLNNEQFF; CDR3nt: TGCGCCAGCAGCTTGGGACTCAGACTCAACAATGAGCAGTTCTTC
d_gene: .; len: 13; j_gene: TRBJ2-5; v_gene: TRBV11-2; abundance: .; CDR3aa: CASSSGSAETQYF; CDR3nt: TGTGCCAGCAGTTCTGGTAGCGCGGAGACCCAGTACTTC
d_gene: TRBD2; len: 15; j_gene: TRBJ2-7; v_gene: TRBV15; abundance: .; CDR3aa: CATSRLAGFGDEQYF; CDR3nt: TGTGCCACCAGCAGGCTAGCGGGATTCGGCGACGAGCAGTACTTC
d_gene: .; len: 16; j_gene: TRBJ1-1; v_gene: TRBV6-1; abundance: .; CDR3aa: CASSEVRKPMNTEAFF; CDR3nt: TGTGCCAGCAGTGAAGTTCGGAAGCCAATGAACACTGAAGCTTTCTTT
d_gene: TRBD1; len: 15; j_gene: TRBJ2-3; v_gene: TRBV5-8; abundance: .; CDR3aa: CASSSGTGAGDTQYF; CDR3nt: TGTGCCAGCAGCTCAGGGACAGGGGCAGGAGATACGCAGTATTTT
d_gene: .; len: 14; j_gene: TRBJ2-1; v_gene: TRBV5-5; abundance: .; CDR3aa: CASSLDSVVDEQFF; CDR3nt: TGTGCCAGCAGCTTGGACTCGGTTGTCGATGAGCAGTTCTTC
d_gene: TRBD1; len: 17; j_gene: TRBJ1-5; v_gene: TRBV29-1; abundance: .; CDR3aa: CSVETGQGAFSNQPQHF; CDR3nt: TGCAGCGTTGAAACGGGACAGGGCGCTTTTAGCAATCAGCCCCAGCATTTT
d_gene: .; len: 14; j_gene: TRBJ2-1; v_gene: TRBV19; abundance: .; CDR3aa: CASSIRGSYNEQFF; CDR3nt: TGTGCCAGTAGTATAAGGGGCTCCTACAATGAGCAGTTCTTC
d_gene: TRBD1; len: 16; j_gene: TRBJ2-5; v_gene: TRBV27; abundance: .; CDR3aa: CASSFGGQGHEETQYF; CDR3nt: TGTGCCAGCAGTTTTGGAGGACAGGGACACGAGGAGACCCAGTACTTC
d_gene: TRBD2; len: 18; j_gene: TRBJ2-3; v_gene: TRBV25-1; abundance: .; CDR3aa: CASSEFPKTSGVTDTQYF; CDR3nt: TGTGCCAGCAGTGAATTTCCGAAGACTAGCGGAGTAACAGATACGCAGTATTTT
d_gene: .; len: 16; j_gene: TRBJ2-7; v_gene: TRBV4-1; abundance: .; CDR3aa: CASSQGGTESSYEQYF; CDR3nt: TGCGCCAGCAGCCAGGGTGGGACCGAGAGCTCCTACGAGCAGTACTTC
d_gene: .; len: 14; j_gene: TRBJ1-2; v_gene: TRBV2; abundance: .; CDR3aa: CASSYLGGPDGYTF; CDR3nt: TGTGCCAGTAGCTACCTGGGCGGACCTGATGGCTACACCTTC
d_gene: TRBD1; len: 12; j_gene: TRBJ2-1; v_gene: TRBV28; abundance: .; CDR3aa: CASRPGGSEQFF; CDR3nt: TGTGCCAGCAGACCAGGGGGCAGTGAGCAGTTCTTC